The clone carrying this TCR beta chain has just a few counts. Its antigen remains unidentified. The data were obtained in a study of T cell responses to AZD1222 COVID-19 vaccine. Study summary: Pooled together were second doses at about 4 or about 12 weeks. Study-wide findings and caveats: The donors showed a predominance of white British ancestry and of females, with possible underestimation of clonal diversity.

The method was immunoSEQ multiplex PCR; TCRdb's version includes in-frame clones alone and lacks a portion of them. The sample shows under 80,000 clones, about nine tenths of them seen only once. V lost 5 bases and J lost 2; bases outside the gene matches: 4. The germline gives CDR1 SEHNR, CDR2 FQNEAQ (reference sequence). The CDR3 totals 14 residues. This clonotype originated in an adult in good health. The sequencing used peripheral blood, collected on day 0 of AZD1222 vaccination. The genes are TRBV7-9 and TRBJ2-3, with 7 bases that match TRBD1. The CDR3 protein is CASSPTGNTDTQYF. The CDR3 coding sequence is TGTGCCAGCAGCCCGACAGGGAACACAGATACGCAGTATTTT. The full variable domain, rest sourced from reference TRBV7-9 and TRBJ2-3, is DTGVSQNPRHKITKRGQNVTFRCDPISEHNRLYWYRQTLGQGPEFLTYFQNEAQLEKSRLLSDRFSAERPKGSFSTLEIQRTEQGDSAMYLCASSPTGNTDTQYFGPGTRLTVL.